This entry lists 8 T cell receptor beta chains sequenced from one sample in a study of OX40 agonist ivuxolimab in advanced cancers. Assay used: immunoSEQ multiplex PCR; TCRdb lists only in-frame clones, some missing. The sample has some 74,000 clones, roughly 90% seen once; the top ten hold 0.75% to 1%. This specimen consisted of CD4+ or CD8+ T cells sorted from blood, obtained in a trial of the OX40 agonist ivuxolimab. These receptors were collected from an adult with an advanced solid tumor such as melanoma, head and neck, liver or kidney cancer.

V is TRBV6-6 and J is TRBJ2-7; D not resolved. This CDR3 has 14 residues. The germline V gene has CDR1 MNHNY and CDR2 SVGAGI (reference sequence). Trimming removed 0 bases at V and 2 bases at J, with 8 bases between. CDR3 coding DNA: TGTGCCAGCAGTTACTCGAGAGAGACCTACGAGCAGTACTTC. It specifies CASSYSRETYEQYF.

In DNA form, the CDR3 reads TGTGCCAGCACCGGTAGCACGGGGGAGGCCTACAATGAGCAGTTCTTC. Translated, it gives CASTGSTGEAYNEQFF. This chain links TRBV28 with TRBJ2-1, with D perhaps TRBD2 (6 bases). Germline CDR1 is MDHEN and CDR2 is SYDVKM. CDR3 length: 16 amino acids. Trimming removed 7 bases from V and 2 bases from J, with 18 bases in between. The variable domain in full, completed from reference TRBV28 and TRBJ2-1, reads DVKVTQSSRYLVKRTGEKVFLECVQDMDHENMFWYRQDPGLGLRLIYFSYDVKMKEKGDIPEGYSVSREKKERFSLILESASTNQTSMYLCASTGSTGEAYNEQFFGPGTRLTVL.

The V and J genes are TRBV18 and TRBJ2-6, with 9 bases fitting TRBD1. The CDR3 runs 19 residues. Germline V gene sequence: CDR1 KGHSH, CDR2 LQKENI. With 3 bases clipped from V and 1 base from J, the junction kept 10 bases outside the gene matches. The DNA for the CDR3 is TGTGCCAGCTCACCCATGCCTGGACAGGGGTCTTCTGGGGCCAACGTCCTGACTTTC. It yields the protein CASSPMPGQGSSGANVLTF. The full variable domain, its missing parts supplied by reference TRBV18 and TRBJ2-6, is NAGVMQNPRHLVRRRGQEARLRCSPMKGHSHVYWYRQLPEEGLKFMVYLQKENIIDESGMPKERFSAEFPKEGPSILRIQQVVRGDSAAYFCASSPMPGQGSSGANVLTFGAGSRLTVL.

This clone was counted a few times. The CDR3 protein is CASRAGQRAYTEAFF. The CDR3 DNA reads TGTGCCAGCAGGGCCGGACAGAGGGCTTACACTGAAGCTTTCTTT. The rearrangement uses TRBV27 and TRBJ1-1; a possible D gene is TRBD1 (6 bases). CDR3 length: 15 amino acids. The V gene lost 6 bases and the J gene lost 3 bases, with 17 bases spanning the gap. The germline V gene encodes CDR1 MNHEY and CDR2 SMNVEV (reference sequence).

The V gene is TRBV7-9, the J gene TRBJ1-2; D is uncertain. Germline V gene sequence: CDR1 SEHNR, CDR2 FQNEAQ (reference sequence). V lost 2 bases and J 0 bases, leaving 7 bases between the germline ends. This CDR3 has 14 residues. The CDR3 DNA follows: TGTGCCAGCAGCTTAAGCGCCTCTAACTATGGCTACACCTTC. Encoded protein: CASSLSASNYGYTF. Drawing the rest from reference TRBV7-9 and TRBJ1-2, the complete variable domain is DTGVSQNPRHKITKRGQNVTFRCDPISEHNRLYWYRQTLGQGPEFLTYFQNEAQLEKSRLLSDRFSAERPKGSFSTLEIQRTEQGDSAMYLCASSLSASNYGYTFGSGTRLTVV.

The rearrangement links TRBV5-1 to TRBJ2-1, with 9 bases aligning to TRBD2. This CDR3 has 19 residues. V was pared by 3 bases and J by 4 bases, with 17 bases of the junction left unmatched. Germline loops: CDR1 SGHRS, CDR2 YFSETQ. The CDR3 here is CASSYGSIASGMVYNEQFF. The CDR3 coding sequence is TGCGCCAGCAGCTATGGGAGCATCGCTAGCGGGATGGTATACAATGAGCAGTTCTTC.

The chain combines TRBV7-9 with TRBJ2-2; 7 bases agree with TRBD2. V lost 7 bases to trimming and J lost 1 base; unmatched junction nucleotides: 6. The CDR3 is 15 residues long. CDR1 is SEHNR, CDR2 FQNEAQ, per germline (reference sequence). CDR3 coding DNA: TGTGCCAGCATCCCGGGACTACTGAACACCGGGGAGCTGTTTTTT. Its translation: CASIPGLLNTGELFF.

J is TRBJ1-3 and V is TRBV5-6; tentatively, D is TRBD1 (5 bases). Germline V lookup: CDR1 SGHDT, CDR2 YYEEEE. Trimming removed 0 bases at V and 2 bases at J, with 6 bases between. The CDR3 has 14 amino acids. This CDR3 reads CASSLVGAGNTIYF. The CDR3 bases are TGTGCCAGCAGCTTGGTAGGGGCTGGAAACACCATATATTTT.